A selection of T cell receptor beta chains follows, all from one sample in a study of T cells in Graves' hyperthyroidism and ophthalmopathy. TCRdb re-called the multiplex PCR reads with MiXCR, one entry per CDR3 protein. The sample comprises around 700,000 distinct CDR3 sequences, approximately 19% of which are singletons, and 16% rests with the top ten. What was sequenced was blood. These TCRs come from a woman aged 45 to 65 with Graves' hyperthyroidism that later progressed to Graves' ophthalmopathy. CDR3s include the opening cysteine and the closing phenylalanine or tryptophan. Fields, in order: J gene, clone size, V gene, D gene, CDR3 DNA, CDR3 protein. A D gene is named only where the DNA matches it firmly. Part of the rows lack a size; the others show once, few, many or a class for expanded clones.

j_call: TRBJ1-5; clone_size: .; v_call: TRBV4-1; d_call: .; cdr3_nt: TGCGCCAGCAGCCAAGAAATAACAGGGTCACAGCCCCAGCATTTT; cdr3_aa: CASSQEITGSQPQHF
j_call: TRBJ1-5; clone_size: .; v_call: TRBV5-1; d_call: .; cdr3_nt: TGCGCCAGCAGCAGAGCCGGGGGCCAGCCCCAGCATTTT; cdr3_aa: CASSRAGGQPQHF
j_call: TRBJ1-3; clone_size: .; v_call: TRBV6-2/TRBV6-3; d_call: .; cdr3_nt: TGTGCCAGCAGTGCGGCCAGGGTCCGCTCTGGAAACACCATATATTTT; cdr3_aa: CASSAARVRSGNTIYF
j_call: TRBJ2-1; clone_size: few; v_call: TRBV9; d_call: .; cdr3_nt: TGTGCCAGCAGCTTCAGTCAGGGAGAGAATGAGCAGTTCTTC; cdr3_aa: CASSFSQGENEQFF
j_call: TRBJ2-3; clone_size: many; v_call: TRBV6-1; d_call: TRBD1; cdr3_nt: TGTGCCAGCAGTTCGGACAGGGGAGGTGGAGATACGCAGTATTTT; cdr3_aa: CASSSDRGGGDTQYF
j_call: TRBJ1-3; clone_size: few; v_call: TRBV5-1; d_call: .; cdr3_nt: TGCGCCAGCAGCTTGGACCGGAGCGGCTCGCTCGGAAACACCATATATTTT; cdr3_aa: CASSLDRSGSLGNTIYF
j_call: TRBJ2-1; clone_size: many; v_call: TRBV6-1; d_call: .; cdr3_nt: TGTGCCAGCAGTTGGACACCGAGCTCCTACAATGAGCAGTTCTTC; cdr3_aa: CASSWTPSSYNEQFF
j_call: TRBJ2-5; clone_size: many; v_call: TRBV6-1; d_call: .; cdr3_nt: TGTGCCAGCAGAAGGGGGGTTCAAGAGACCCAGTACTTC; cdr3_aa: CASRRGVQETQYF
j_call: TRBJ2-2; clone_size: few; v_call: TRBV6-8; d_call: TRBD2; cdr3_nt: TGTGCCAGCAGTTATACGACTAGCGGGGGGATCAACACCAGGGAGCTGTTTTTT; cdr3_aa: CASSYTTSGGINTRELFF
j_call: TRBJ2-5; clone_size: few; v_call: TRBV2; d_call: .; cdr3_nt: TGTGCCAGCAACGCGTTCGGGGCACCTCTCCAAGAGACCCAGTACTTC; cdr3_aa: CASNAFGAPLQETQYF
j_call: TRBJ2-7; clone_size: many; v_call: TRBV5-1; d_call: TRBD1; cdr3_nt: TGCGCCAGCAGCGCTGGGACAGGGTCCTACGAGCAGTACTTC; cdr3_aa: CASSAGTGSYEQYF
j_call: TRBJ1-1; clone_size: few; v_call: TRBV24-1; d_call: .; cdr3_nt: TGTGCCACCAGTGTCTTGAGGTTCACTGAAGCTTTCTTT; cdr3_aa: CATSVLRFTEAFF
j_call: TRBJ2-7; clone_size: .; v_call: TRBV20-1; d_call: TRBD1; cdr3_nt: TGCAGTGCCCTCCCGGGACAGGGGGACACCTACGAGCAGTACTTC; cdr3_aa: CSALPGQGDTYEQYF
j_call: TRBJ2-1; clone_size: many; v_call: TRBV11-2; d_call: .; cdr3_nt: TGTGCCAGCAGCTTAGAGATGGGCCAAGCCCCCTACAATGAGCAGTTCTTC; cdr3_aa: CASSLEMGQAPYNEQFF
j_call: TRBJ1-4; clone_size: many; v_call: TRBV2; d_call: .; cdr3_nt: TGTGCCAGCAGTGAACCGGGACCCGGCGGTGAAAAACTGTTTTTT; cdr3_aa: CASSEPGPGGEKLFF
j_call: TRBJ1-5; clone_size: many; v_call: TRBV12-3/TRBV12-4; d_call: .; cdr3_nt: TGTGCCAGCAGTTTGGACCATCTGTCGCCCCAGCATTTT; cdr3_aa: CASSLDHLSPQHF
j_call: TRBJ2-4; clone_size: .; v_call: TRBV5-6; d_call: .; cdr3_nt: TGTGCCAGCAGCTGGGGGCCGGGGTTGAACATTCAGTACTTC; cdr3_aa: CASSWGPGLNIQYF
j_call: TRBJ2-1; clone_size: .; v_call: TRBV5-1; d_call: TRBD1; cdr3_nt: TGCGCCAGCAGCTCCGGACAGGGGGCTAGTGAGCAGTTCTTC; cdr3_aa: CASSSGQGASEQFF
j_call: TRBJ2-3; clone_size: .; v_call: TRBV7-6; d_call: .; cdr3_nt: TGTGCCAGCAGCTCCGCCCGAGGGGATACGCAGTATTTT; cdr3_aa: CASSSARGDTQYF
j_call: TRBJ2-7; clone_size: few; v_call: TRBV2; d_call: .; cdr3_nt: TGTGCCAGCAACCTCCAAGGACACCTCTACGAGCAGTACTTC; cdr3_aa: CASNLQGHLYEQYF
j_call: TRBJ2-3; clone_size: few; v_call: TRBV24-1; d_call: TRBD2; cdr3_nt: TGTGCCACCAGTGATGCCTATAGCGGGAACACAGATACGCAGTATTTT; cdr3_aa: CATSDAYSGNTDTQYF
j_call: TRBJ2-4; clone_size: few; v_call: TRBV5-8; d_call: TRBD1; cdr3_nt: TGTGCCAGCAGCCGACCCCTAGGGACAGGGTTCGCCTTTGGTCACATTCAGTACTTC; cdr3_aa: CASSRPLGTGFAFGHIQYF
j_call: TRBJ2-3; clone_size: many; v_call: TRBV3-1; d_call: TRBD2; cdr3_nt: TGTGCCAGCAGCCAAGTACTAGCGGGGGCCCGAAGCACAGATACGCAGTATTTT; cdr3_aa: CASSQVLAGARSTDTQYF
j_call: TRBJ2-3; clone_size: .; v_call: TRBV14; d_call: .; cdr3_nt: TGTGCCAGCAGCCACGGGCAGGGTGGGTCAGATACGCAGTATTTT; cdr3_aa: CASSHGQGGSDTQYF
j_call: TRBJ2-7; clone_size: many; v_call: TRBV11-2; d_call: .; cdr3_nt: TGTGCCAGCAGCTTCGGGACTTCAACCTACGAGCAGTACTTC; cdr3_aa: CASSFGTSTYEQYF
j_call: TRBJ1-5; clone_size: .; v_call: TRBV19; d_call: TRBD1; cdr3_nt: TGTACCAGTAGTATAGGAACAGGGGGACAGCCCCAGCATTTT; cdr3_aa: CTSSIGTGGQPQHF
j_call: TRBJ2-1; clone_size: many; v_call: TRBV6-1; d_call: TRBD1; cdr3_nt: TGTGCCAGCAGTCGGATCACGGGACAGGGGGAGGGTAATGAGCAGTTCTTC; cdr3_aa: CASSRITGQGEGNEQFF
j_call: TRBJ2-5; clone_size: many; v_call: TRBV5-1; d_call: .; cdr3_nt: TGCGCCAGCAGCTTGGGGACTATACCGCAAGAGACCCAGTACTTC; cdr3_aa: CASSLGTIPQETQYF
j_call: TRBJ2-2; clone_size: many; v_call: TRBV12-3/TRBV12-4; d_call: .; cdr3_nt: TGTGCCAGCAGTCCACAGGACACCGGGGAGCTGTTTTTT; cdr3_aa: CASSPQDTGELFF
j_call: TRBJ1-5; clone_size: few; v_call: TRBV2; d_call: .; cdr3_nt: TGTGCCAGCAGGTTTGGGCAGGTGGACGGGCAGCCCCAGCATTTT; cdr3_aa: CASRFGQVDGQPQHF
j_call: TRBJ1-5; clone_size: .; v_call: TRBV5-1; d_call: TRBD1; cdr3_nt: TGCGCCAGCAGCCCCCGGGACAGGGCATCAGATAGCAATCAGCCCCAGCATTTT; cdr3_aa: CASSPRDRASDSNQPQHF
j_call: TRBJ2-7; clone_size: few; v_call: TRBV7-9; d_call: .; cdr3_nt: TGTGCCAGCAGCTTAGAGATCCTCTACGAGCAGTACTTC; cdr3_aa: CASSLEILYEQYF
j_call: TRBJ2-7; clone_size: .; v_call: TRBV5-4; d_call: TRBD1; cdr3_nt: TGTGCCAGCAGCTACGGACAGGGCGAGCAGTACTTC; cdr3_aa: CASSYGQGEQYF
j_call: TRBJ2-5; clone_size: few; v_call: TRBV7-8; d_call: .; cdr3_nt: TGTGCCAGCAGCTCACTCAGGGGCCAAGAGACCCAGTACTTC; cdr3_aa: CASSSLRGQETQYF
j_call: TRBJ1-1; clone_size: few; v_call: TRBV10-1; d_call: .; cdr3_nt: TGCGCCAGCAGTGAGTCCCCCTTGAACACTGAAGCTTTCTTT; cdr3_aa: CASSESPLNTEAFF
j_call: TRBJ2-1; clone_size: .; v_call: TRBV2; d_call: TRBD2; cdr3_nt: TGTGCCAGCAAGCCAGCGGGGGACTCCTACAATGAGCAGTTCTTC; cdr3_aa: CASKPAGDSYNEQFF
j_call: TRBJ2-1; clone_size: .; v_call: TRBV28; d_call: TRBD2; cdr3_nt: TGTGCCAGCAGTTGGGGACTAGCGGGAGGGACGTCGAATGAGCAGTTCTTC; cdr3_aa: CASSWGLAGGTSNEQFF
j_call: TRBJ2-3; clone_size: many; v_call: TRBV20-1; d_call: TRBD2; cdr3_nt: TGCAGTGCTAACGACAGACTAGCGGGGGGGCCTGATACGCAGTATTTT; cdr3_aa: CSANDRLAGGPDTQYF
j_call: TRBJ2-3; clone_size: many; v_call: TRBV30; d_call: .; cdr3_nt: TGTGCCTGGATTTTGGATACTAGCACAGATACGCAGTATTTT; cdr3_aa: CAWILDTSTDTQYF
j_call: TRBJ2-7; clone_size: many; v_call: TRBV7-8; d_call: .; cdr3_nt: TGTGCCAGCAGCTTAGGGGGCAGGTTAGGCTACGAGCAGTACTTC; cdr3_aa: CASSLGGRLGYEQYF
j_call: TRBJ1-1; clone_size: .; v_call: TRBV7-3; d_call: .; cdr3_nt: TGTGCCAGCAGCCCCGACGATGGTGGTGAAGCTTTCTTT; cdr3_aa: CASSPDDGGEAFF
j_call: TRBJ2-1; clone_size: .; v_call: TRBV15; d_call: TRBD2; cdr3_nt: TGTGCCACCAGCAGAGATCCTAGCGGGGCCCCCAATGAGCAGTTCTTC; cdr3_aa: CATSRDPSGAPNEQFF
j_call: TRBJ1-4; clone_size: few; v_call: TRBV27; d_call: .; cdr3_nt: TGTGCCAGCAGTCGGTTTGGAGTACGACTTGCAACTAATGAAAAACTGTTTTTT; cdr3_aa: CASSRFGVRLATNEKLFF
j_call: TRBJ2-1; clone_size: .; v_call: TRBV19; d_call: TRBD2; cdr3_nt: TGTGCCAGTAGCCGTAATCGGGGGGGCTCCTACAATGAGCAGTTCTTC; cdr3_aa: CASSRNRGGSYNEQFF
j_call: TRBJ2-5; clone_size: .; v_call: TRBV20-1; d_call: .; cdr3_nt: TGCAGTGCTAGAGTCGGACGAAAAGAGACCCAGTACTTC; cdr3_aa: CSARVGRKETQYF
j_call: TRBJ2-1; clone_size: many; v_call: TRBV5-6; d_call: .; cdr3_nt: TGTGCCAGCAGCGACCTCGGCGTGGGGTCCTACAATGAGCAGTTCTTC; cdr3_aa: CASSDLGVGSYNEQFF
j_call: TRBJ1-1; clone_size: few; v_call: TRBV10-3; d_call: .; cdr3_nt: TGTGCCGTGGTGGAGGCACTGAACACTGAAGCTTTCTTT; cdr3_aa: CAVVEALNTEAFF